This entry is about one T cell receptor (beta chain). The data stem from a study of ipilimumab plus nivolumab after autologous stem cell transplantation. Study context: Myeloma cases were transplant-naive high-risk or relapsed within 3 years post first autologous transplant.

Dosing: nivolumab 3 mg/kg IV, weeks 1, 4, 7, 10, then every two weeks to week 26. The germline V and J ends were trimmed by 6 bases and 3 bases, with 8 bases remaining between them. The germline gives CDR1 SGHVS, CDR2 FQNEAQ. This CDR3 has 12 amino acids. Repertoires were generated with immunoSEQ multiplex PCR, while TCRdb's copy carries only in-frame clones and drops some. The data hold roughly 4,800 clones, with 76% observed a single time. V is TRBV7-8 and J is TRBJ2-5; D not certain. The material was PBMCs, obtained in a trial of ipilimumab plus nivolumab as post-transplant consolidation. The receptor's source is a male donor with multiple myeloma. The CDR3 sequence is CASSQTEETQYF. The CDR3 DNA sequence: TGTGCCAGCAGTCAGACCGAAGAGACCCAGTACTTC.